Presented here are 15 T cell receptor beta chains from one specimen sequenced in a study of T cell repertoires in cytomegalovirus infection. TCRdb used MiXCR to reprocess the reads, holding one entry per CDR3 protein. The sample consists of about 920,000 distinct CDR3 sequences, about 33% of them appearing once. Antigen specificity for these receptors is unknown. The material sequenced was cultured CD8+ T cells from PBMCs, taken from culture after CMV antigen stimulation. These receptors all come from a human donor in good health (CMV status not recorded). Some clones in this sample may be carry-over from other donors' samples.

This clonotype was recorded at least ten times. V usage is TRBV4-1 and J usage is TRBJ2-2; 9 positions match TRBD1. The CDR3 totals 21 residues. Germline V gene lookup returns CDR1 MGHRA and CDR2 YSYEKL. Germline trimming cut 6 bases from V and 0 bases from J; bases unmatched to any gene: 20. This CDR3 is CASRYLWDRVKEEANTGELFF. The DNA for the CDR3 is TGCGCCAGCAGGTACCTTTGGGACAGGGTAAAGGAAGAGGCGAACACCGGGGAGCTGTTTTTT.

This clonotype came up many times. The chain recombines TRBV6-5 with TRBJ2-3; perhaps TRBD2 as D (5 bases). This CDR3 comprises 15 residues. Trimming took 5 bases from V and 3 from J, leaving 15 bases between them. CDR1 and CDR2 (germline): MNHEY, SVGAGI. In DNA, the CDR3 is TGTGCCAGCAGTCCCGGAACCTCGGGGACAGATACGCAGTATTTT. It is translated as CASSPGTSGTDTQYF.

The sample holds many counts of this clonotype. The chain couples TRBV6-1 to TRBJ1-1; D is ambiguous. This CDR3 has 12 amino acids. With 2 bases removed from V and 4 bases from J, the gap between germline ends came to 5 bases. CDR1 MNHNS and CDR2 SASEGT come from the germline V gene. CDR3 protein: CASSELGTEAFF. The CDR3 bases are TGTGCCAGCAGTGAACTCGGCACTGAAGCTTTCTTT.

V usage is TRBV14 and J usage is TRBJ2-1, with TRBD2 as a possible D gene (5 bases). Germline V gene data show CDR1 as SGHDN and CDR2 as FVKESK. V lost 1 base and J lost 7, with 14 bases in between. The CDR3 extends over 15 amino acids. The CDR3 coding sequence is TGTGCCAGCAGCCAAGGGCCAAGGACGGGGAATGAGCAGTTCTTC. Amino acids: CASSQGPRTGNEQFF.

As for this clonotype: A much bigger clone sits one base away, suggesting this may be a read error. The chain is built from TRBV7-2 and TRBJ1-5, with D hard to call. V lost 4 bases to trimming and J lost 2 bases, with 9 bases between them. CDR3 length equals 14 residues. Germline assignment: CDR1 SGHTA and CDR2 FQGNSA. Here the CDR3 reads CASSSTFGNQPQHF. For the CDR3, the DNA is TGTGCCAGCAGCTCGACATTTGGCAATCAGCCCCAGCATTTT.

This clonotype showed up many times. The V and J genes are TRBV6-6 and TRBJ2-5; tentatively, D is TRBD1 or TRBD2 (5 bases each). Deletions cut 2 bases from V and 5 bases from J, with 24 bases between. This CDR3 contains 18 residues. Germline assignment: CDR1 MNHNY and CDR2 SVGAGI (reference sequence). CDR3 region: CASSYRGVAIAGYETQYF. The DNA for the CDR3 is TGTGCCAGCAGTTACAGAGGGGTCGCGATAGCTGGTTACGAGACCCAGTACTTC.

This chain connects TRBV4-1 to TRBJ1-5; weak D call: TRBD1 (5 bases). CDR1 MGHRA and CDR2 YSYEKL come from the germline V gene. Trimming took 4 bases from V and 3 from J, leaving 13 bases between them. The CDR3 contains 15 residues. The chain's CDR3 is CASSPQQAANQPQHF. Here the CDR3 DNA reads TGCGCCAGCAGCCCGCAACAGGCCGCCAATCAGCCCCAGCATTTT.

This chain joins TRBV6-2 or TRBV6-3 and TRBJ1-5, with a possible D match to TRBD1 (6 bases). The CDR3 is made up of 16 amino acids. The V end lost 6 bases, the J end lost 4 bases, and 19 bases lay between the germline ends. The germline gives CDR1 MNHEY, CDR2 SVGEGT. The CDR3 loop is CASRPHFTGLNQPQHF. In DNA form, the CDR3 reads TGTGCCAGCAGACCCCATTTTACAGGGTTGAATCAGCCCCAGCATTTT.

The genes are TRBV6-5 and TRBJ1-4, with TRBD1 identical over 8 bases. V was pared by 2 bases and J by 7 bases, with 6 bases of the junction left unmatched. CDR1 and CDR2 (germline): MNHEY, SVGAGI. This CDR3 is 15 amino acids long. CDR3 amino acids: CASSYGQGFGEKLFF. The CDR3, as DNA: TGTGCCAGCAGTTACGGACAGGGCTTCGGTGAAAAACTGTTTTTT.

This clonotype was counted between two and nine times. The chain combines TRBV6-1 with TRBJ1-1; D ambiguous. From germline, CDR1 is MNHNS and CDR2 SASEGT. This CDR3 is 13 amino acids long. Trimming took off 8 bases at V and 4 bases at J, with 14 bases between the two ends. Here the CDR3 reads CASEEPSGTEAFF. Written as DNA, the CDR3 is TGTGCCAGCGAGGAGCCCTCGGGCACTGAAGCTTTCTTT.

The chain combines TRBV5-1 with TRBJ1-1, with D unclear. Trimming pared 0 bases from V and 4 bases from J, leaving 13 bases between. The CDR3 extends over 15 amino acids. Germline V lookup: CDR1 SGHRS, CDR2 YFSETQ. CDR3 in amino acids: CASSLDLGKSTEAFF. The CDR3 bases are TGCGCCAGCAGCTTGGATCTGGGAAAGAGCACTGAAGCTTTCTTT.

This clonotype was counted between two and nine times. V is TRBV19 and J is TRBJ1-6; no definite D call. V was clipped by 10 bases and J by 3 bases, with 13 bases between them. CDR1 LNHDA and CDR2 SQIVND come from the germline V gene (reference sequence). This CDR3 comprises 14 residues. CDR3 region: CATSGGVYNSPLHF. CDR3 DNA sequence: TGTGCCACCTCGGGTGGGGTCTATAATTCACCCCTCCACTTT.

CDR3 nucleotide sequence: TGTGCCAGCAGTGAAGAGGAGCTAGCGGGGTACTACGAGCAGTACTTC. Translating gives CASSEEELAGYYEQYF. V usage is TRBV6-1 and J usage is TRBJ2-7; 9 bases agree with TRBD2. V was clipped by 1 base and J by 3 bases; unmatched bases: 7. This CDR3 is built from 16 residues. The germline gives CDR1 MNHNS, CDR2 SASEGT.

The CDR3 region is CASIEHNTEAFF. The DNA of the CDR3 is TGTGCCAGCATCGAGCATAACACTGAAGCTTTCTTT. J is TRBJ1-1 and V is TRBV28; D is undetermined. This CDR3 region has 12 residues. Germline V CDR1 and CDR2: MDHEN, SYDVKM. Trimming cost V 7 bases and J 2 bases, with 8 bases left between them.

This clonotype was found a few times. The rearrangement links TRBV7-2 to TRBJ1-1; 10 bases align to TRBD1. The V and J ends lost 9 bases and 4 bases, in that order; junction bases with no gene match: 14. This CDR3 comprises 16 residues. Germline CDR1 is SGHTA and CDR2 is FQGNSA. The CDR3 protein is CASYSGQGYRGTEAFF. The CDR3 DNA is TGTGCCAGTTATTCGGGACAGGGGTATCGGGGCACTGAAGCTTTCTTT.